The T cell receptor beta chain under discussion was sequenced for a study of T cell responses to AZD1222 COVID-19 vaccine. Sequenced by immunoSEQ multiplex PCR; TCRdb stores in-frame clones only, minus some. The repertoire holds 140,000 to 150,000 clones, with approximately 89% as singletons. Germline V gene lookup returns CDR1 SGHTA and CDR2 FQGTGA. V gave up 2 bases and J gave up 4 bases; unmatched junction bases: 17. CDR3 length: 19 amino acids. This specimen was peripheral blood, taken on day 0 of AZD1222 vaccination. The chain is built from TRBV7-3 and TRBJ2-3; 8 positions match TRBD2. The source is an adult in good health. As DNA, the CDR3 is TGTGCCAGCAGCTTAGGGCGTACAAGCGGGGGACCCGGGGCAGATACGCAGTATTTT. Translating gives CASSLGRTSGGPGADTQYF.